This TCR beta chain was found in a study of blood T cell repertoires in COVID-19. CDR1 is MGHRA and CDR2 is YSYEKL in the germline V gene. V lost 1 base and J lost 6, with 10 bases in between. This CDR3 region has 14 residues. Data came from immunoSEQ multiplex PCR; TCRdb stores just in-frame clones and leaves some out. The table lists under 250,000 clones, roughly 85% of them singletons. The receptor was isolated from a woman aged 70-85 years with active or convalescent COVID-19. The J gene is TRBJ1-5, the V gene TRBV4-1; D is possibly TRBD1 (5 bases). Sequencing used peripheral blood. The CDR3 region is CASSQGQGGQPQHF. For the CDR3, the DNA is TGCGCCAGCAGCCAAGGGCAGGGCGGTCAGCCCCAGCATTTT.